The sequence of this T cell receptor beta chain was determined in a study of T cells in Graves' hyperthyroidism and ophthalmopathy. Study-level points and caveats: Ophthalmopathy got predicted by the model a median about six months before its onset. The majority of expanded thyroid clonotypes above 0.001 also appeared in blood.

Clinical symptoms, serum thyroxine, TRAb, thyroid ultrasound and orbital computed tomography established diagnosis. Many counts were recorded for this clonotype. Antigen unknown. RNA transcripts yielded amplified TCR beta CDR3 regions. The HTBI primer set served for first-round RT-PCR of the TCR CDR3. TCRdb processed the multiplex PCR reads anew with MiXCR; each CDR3 protein has one entry. Of more than 500,000 distinct CDR3 sequences in the sample, approximately 14% were seen once. The CDR3 totals 12 residues. Germline V gene data show CDR1 as MDHEN and CDR2 as SYDVKM. Trimming shortened V by 3 bases and J by 11 bases, and 13 bases separated the two germline ends.

V is TRBV28 and J is TRBJ1-1; perhaps TRBD1 as D (6 bases). The specimen sequenced was blood. The clonotype originates from a woman aged 40 to 55 with Graves' ophthalmopathy. CDR3 residues: CASSFGGQGAFF. The CDR3, as DNA: TGTGCCAGCAGTTTCGGGGGGCAAGGGGCTTTCTTT.